The source of this T cell receptor (beta chain) is a study of OX40 agonist ivuxolimab in advanced cancers. Study-wide background: The patients got ivuxolimab, which is an agonistic anti-OX40 (CD134) antibody. Overall study findings and caveats: The CD4+ and CD8+ T cells in the blood had expanded clonally by week 6 at 0.1 to 3.0 mg/kg. Nonresponders, in some cases, also had low normalized T-cell clonal expansion.

To note about this clone: Its antigen is undetermined. The sample holds other DNA sequences that translate to the same CDR3.

Baseline, cycle 4 day 1, and cycle 7 day 1 were the blood sampling points. From germline, CDR1 is SEHNR and CDR2 FQNEAQ (reference sequence). The CDR3 runs to 13 residues. Trimming removed 1 base from V and 11 bases from J, with 14 bases in between. TCRdb's table, derived via immunoSEQ multiplex PCR, lists solely in-frame clones and lacks some. The sample has about 94,000 clones, 91% seen once. The sample consisted of CD4+ or CD8+ T cells sorted from blood, taken in a trial of the OX40 agonist ivuxolimab. V and J are TRBV7-9 and TRBJ1-2; D possibly corresponds to TRBD1 (5 bases). The clonotype comes from an adult with an advanced solid tumor such as melanoma, head and neck, liver or kidney cancer. CDR3 sequence reads: CASSLGGDGGYTF. The CDR3 region has the DNA TGTGCCAGCAGCTTAGGGGGGGACGGAGGTTACACCTTC.